A selection of T cell receptor beta chains follows, all from one sample in a study of T cell changes during pregnancy in multiple sclerosis. The protocol was immunoSEQ multiplex PCR, while the TCRdb copy is restricted to in-frame clones and leaves out a portion. The sample holds 40,000 or so clones, 93% seen once. Sequencing used CD4+ T cells from peripheral blood mononuclear cells, obtained in the third trimester of pregnancy. These receptors came from a female donor with multiple sclerosis, enrolled in a pregnancy study. The CDR3 runs from the conserved cysteine through the conserved F or W. The order of the fields is V gene, D gene, J gene, clone size, CDR3 length, CDR3 DNA, CDR3 protein. A D gene is named only where the DNA matches it firmly. Clone size is not always given. Where it is, it says once, few, many or a class for expanded clones.

v_gene: TRBV11-2; d_gene: NA; j_gene: TRBJ2-2; abundance: NA; len: 16; CDR3nt: TGTGCCAGCAGCCGCTCAGCGGGACACCTAGGCGGGGAGCTGTTTTTT; CDR3aa: CASSRSAGHLGGELFF
v_gene: TRBV6-1; d_gene: NA; j_gene: TRBJ2-3; abundance: NA; len: 12; CDR3nt: TGTGCCAGCGTGCTTGGGGCGGATACGCAGTATTTT; CDR3aa: CASVLGADTQYF
v_gene: TRBV2; d_gene: TRBD1; j_gene: TRBJ1-4; abundance: NA; len: 17; CDR3nt: TGTGCCAGCAGTGAGGTGGGACAGGGGTTTATGTCTGCAAAACTGTTTTTT; CDR3aa: CASSEVGQGFMSAKLFF
v_gene: TRBV30; d_gene: NA; j_gene: TRBJ2-1; abundance: NA; len: 14; CDR3nt: TGTGCCTGGAGTCGAGGGTCGGCGGGCAATGAGCAGTTCTTC; CDR3aa: CAWSRGSAGNEQFF
v_gene: TRBV29-1; d_gene: NA; j_gene: TRBJ1-1; abundance: NA; len: 14; CDR3nt: TGCAGCTCCGCGGGGGGGACATGGAACACTGAAGCTTTCTTT; CDR3aa: CSSAGGTWNTEAFF
v_gene: TRBV4-2; d_gene: NA; j_gene: TRBJ1-5; abundance: NA; len: 13; CDR3nt: TGTGCCAGCAGCCAAGAGACAGATCAGCCCCAGCATTTT; CDR3aa: CASSQETDQPQHF
v_gene: TRBV7-9; d_gene: NA; j_gene: TRBJ1-1; abundance: NA; len: 15; CDR3nt: TGTGCCAGCAGCTTACGCCAGGGATTGAACACTGAAGCTTTCTTT; CDR3aa: CASSLRQGLNTEAFF
v_gene: TRBV15; d_gene: TRBD2; j_gene: TRBJ2-1; abundance: once; len: 15; CDR3nt: TGTGCCACCAGCAGAGATCTTGGGGGGGGCAATGAGCAGTTCTTC; CDR3aa: CATSRDLGGGNEQFF
v_gene: TRBV5-1; d_gene: NA; j_gene: TRBJ1-1; abundance: NA; len: 16; CDR3nt: TGCGCCAGCAGCTTGGCTTCGGTCAGGCGGGGCACTGAAGCTTTCTTT; CDR3aa: CASSLASVRRGTEAFF
v_gene: TRBV9; d_gene: NA; j_gene: TRBJ1-6; abundance: NA; len: 14; CDR3nt: TGTGCCAGCAGCGTTGGGGAGGCAAATTCACCCCTCCACTTT; CDR3aa: CASSVGEANSPLHF
v_gene: TRBV18; d_gene: NA; j_gene: TRBJ2-3; abundance: NA; len: 12; CDR3nt: TGTGCCAGCTCGTCTAGCACAGATACGCAGTATTTT; CDR3aa: CASSSSTDTQYF
v_gene: TRBV6-5; d_gene: NA; j_gene: TRBJ2-7; abundance: NA; len: 15; CDR3nt: TGTGCCAGCAGTTACTCGGGAGCCCCTCGGAACGAGCAGTACTTC; CDR3aa: CASSYSGAPRNEQYF
v_gene: TRBV19; d_gene: TRBD1; j_gene: TRBJ1-2; abundance: NA; len: 16; CDR3nt: TGTGCCAGTAGCCCCAATTCCGGGACAGGGCCCTATGGCTACACCTTC; CDR3aa: CASSPNSGTGPYGYTF
v_gene: TRBV28; d_gene: NA; j_gene: TRBJ1-2; abundance: once; len: 14; CDR3nt: TGTGCCAGCAGTTTATTCAGGGATTCGATAGGCTACACCTTC; CDR3aa: CASSLFRDSIGYTF
v_gene: TRBV10-1; d_gene: NA; j_gene: TRBJ1-2; abundance: NA; len: 13; CDR3nt: TGCGCCAGCAGTGAGTCGCGGGGGAATGGCTACACCTTC; CDR3aa: CASSESRGNGYTF
v_gene: TRBV5-1; d_gene: TRBD1; j_gene: TRBJ1-4; abundance: once; len: 15; CDR3nt: TGCGCCAGCAGCTTGGCGGGACAGGGTAATGAAAAACTGTTTTTT; CDR3aa: CASSLAGQGNEKLFF
v_gene: TRBV7-6; d_gene: NA; j_gene: TRBJ1-3; abundance: NA; len: 16; CDR3nt: TGTGCCACCGACCCCCTAACAGGCCCCCCTGGAAACACCATATATTTT; CDR3aa: CATDPLTGPPGNTIYF
v_gene: TRBV5-1; d_gene: TRBD1; j_gene: TRBJ2-2; abundance: NA; len: 16; CDR3nt: TGCGCCAGCAGCTCGGACAGGGGGATGAACACCGGGGAGCTGTTTTTT; CDR3aa: CASSSDRGMNTGELFF
v_gene: TRBV10-3; d_gene: NA; j_gene: TRBJ2-7; abundance: NA; len: 14; CDR3nt: TGTGCCATCAGTAAGGACAGCCGCTCCTACGAGCAGTACTTC; CDR3aa: CAISKDSRSYEQYF
v_gene: TRBV30; d_gene: NA; j_gene: TRBJ2-1; abundance: NA; len: 14; CDR3nt: TGTGCCTGGAGTAAGGGCCAGGGGTTCAATGAGCAGTTCTTC; CDR3aa: CAWSKGQGFNEQFF